This TCR beta chain stems from a study of cytomegalovirus exposure and HLA in healthy donors. Study-wide findings and caveats: Rare TCR sequences dominated, though some public TCRs recurred in many donors. Later on, a genetic analysis was performed. It linked a missense variant in DCLRE1C with V- and J-gene trimming of TCR beta. A later analysis showed TCR association rates differing by HLA locus, peaking at DRB1 and lowest at HLA-C.

On this clone: Its target is not known.

Germline lookup yields CDR1 LGHNA and CDR2 YNFKEQ. Germline trimming cut 5 bases from V and 1 base from J; bases unmatched to any gene: 7. The CDR3 has 17 residues. The primer mix had 60 Vbeta and 13 Jbeta primers. Only in-frame clones appear in the TCRdb table, and some are missing; sequencing was by immunoSEQ multiplex PCR. The sample consists of fewer than 250,000 clones, under 80% of them appearing once. The material sequenced was PBMCs. The receptor's source is a man aged 30-40 years in good health and CMV-seropositive. V gene TRBV4-2 combines with J gene TRBJ2-3, with 12 bases fitting TRBD2. The CDR3 coding sequence is TGTGCCAGCAGCACTCGACTAGCGGGGGACCGCACAGATACGCAGTATTTT. Encoded protein: CASSTRLAGDRTDTQYF.